This section outlines one TCR beta chain sequence together with its context. Antigen: not known. The sample belongs to a study of cytomegalovirus exposure and HLA in healthy donors. PCR used 60 Vbeta primers and 13 Jbeta primers. TCRdb keeps only in-frame clones here, not all; method: immunoSEQ multiplex PCR. Seen here are approximately 100,000 clones, around 82% observed once, and the top ten hold 4%. General study results and limits: Earlier analysis yielded a pattern in which most TCR beta V segments were productive about 87% or about 30% of the time. Presence/absence analyses treated sequencing depth as roughly uniform across donors. It has been reported that TCR beta sequences accurately predicted the HLA-A and HLA-B alleles of most subjects.

Germline V gene sequence: CDR1 MGHDK, CDR2 SYGVNS. This CDR3 is built from 13 residues. Trimming left V 4 bases short and J 7 bases short, with 11 bases between. The TCR was taken from a woman aged 45-65 years in good health and CMV-seropositive. The chain couples TRBV25-1 to TRBJ2-1; D may be TRBD1 (6 bases). The sample consisted of PBMCs. The CDR3 nucleotides are TGTGCCAGCAGTGCCTACGGACAGAATGAGCAGTTCTTC. Amino acids: CASSAYGQNEQFF.